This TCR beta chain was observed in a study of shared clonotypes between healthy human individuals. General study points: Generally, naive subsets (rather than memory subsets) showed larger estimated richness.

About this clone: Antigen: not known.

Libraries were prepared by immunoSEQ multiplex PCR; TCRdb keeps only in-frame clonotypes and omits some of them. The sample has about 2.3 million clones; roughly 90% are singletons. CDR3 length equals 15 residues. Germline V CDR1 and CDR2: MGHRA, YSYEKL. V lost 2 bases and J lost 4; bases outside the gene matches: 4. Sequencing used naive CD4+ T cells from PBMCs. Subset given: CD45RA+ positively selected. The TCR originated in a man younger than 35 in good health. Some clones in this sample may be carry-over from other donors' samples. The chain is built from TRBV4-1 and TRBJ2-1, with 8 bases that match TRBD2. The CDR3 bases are TGCGCCAGCAGCCAAAGCGGGAGTATATACAATGAGCAGTTCTTC. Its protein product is CASSQSGSIYNEQFF.